The 17 T cell receptor beta chains below come from one sample, sequenced in a study of T cells in Graves' hyperthyroidism and ophthalmopathy (dated by TCRdb to between 2018 and 2020). The method was multiplex PCR. Sequenced on an Illumina HiSeq 2000. Amplification of TCR beta CDR3 regions was carried out from RNA transcripts. The TCR CDR3 was subjected to a first round of RT-PCR using the HTBI primer set and the Qiagen OneStep RT-PCR kit. TCRdb reanalyzed the raw reads on its own, using fastp at Q25 for trimming and MiXCR for clone calling, and kept in-frame beta chains. Identical CDR3 protein sequences are pooled into one entry, listed with their most common genes and DNA. The sample profile shows 300,000 to 350,000 distinct CDR3 sequences; roughly 23% of them were found once. The top ten constitute less than 65% of the sample. Sequencing input: blood. The receptors were sampled from a woman between 50 and 59 years old with Graves' hyperthyroidism.

The chain is built from TRBV15 and TRBJ1-5, with D hard to call. Germline V gives CDR1 LNHNV, CDR2 YYDKDF (reference sequence). The length of the CDR3 is 13 residues. Trimming took off 8 bases at V and 8 bases at J, with 16 bases between the two ends. The CDR3 spells CATSRAAMEPQHF. The CDR3 DNA reads TGTGCCACCTCCCGAGCGGCGATGGAGCCCCAGCATTTT.

The rearrangement links TRBV11-3 to TRBJ2-3; D uncertain. CDR3 length equals 18 residues. V lost 8 bases and J lost 2, with 26 bases in between. The germline gives CDR1 SGHNT, CDR2 YENEEA. CDR3 sequence (DNA): TGTGCCAGCTCACCGCAAGTTACGGGCAAGGCCGACACAGATACGCAGTATTTT. Amino acid sequence: CASSPQVTGKADTDTQYF.

This clonotype was seen only a few times. The rearrangement joins TRBV7-6 to TRBJ2-3; D is unresolved. This CDR3 is 16 amino acids long. V lost 5 bases to trimming and J lost 1 base, with 16 bases between them. Germline loops: CDR1 SGHVS, CDR2 FNYEAQ. Here the CDR3 DNA reads TGTGCCAGCAGCCTTGGACCCAAGGAAGGCACAGATACGCAGTATTTT. Its protein is CASSLGPKEGTDTQYF.

This clonotype has ten or more counts. V usage is TRBV7-9 and J usage is TRBJ2-5; a weak D match, TRBD2 (5 bases). Trimming shortened V by 1 base and J by 2 bases, and 14 bases separated the two germline ends. The V gene's germline CDR1 is SEHNR and CDR2 FQNEAQ (reference sequence). The CDR3 consists of 16 residues. CDR3 in amino acids: CASSLGLSSVQETQYF. The CDR3 nucleotides are TGTGCCAGCAGCTTAGGACTATCCAGCGTTCAAGAGACCCAGTACTTC.

This clonotype was recorded many times. This rearrangement joins TRBV30 to TRBJ1-6; 7 bases agree with TRBD1. After removal of 0 bases from V and 6 bases from J, the junction contained 5 bases not matched to a gene. CDR3 size: 15 residues. Germline-derived CDR1 and CDR2 are GTSNPN and SVGIG (reference sequence). CDR3 in amino acids: CAWSVPGQINSPLHF. In DNA form, the CDR3 reads TGTGCCTGGAGTGTTCCGGGACAGATTAATTCACCCCTCCACTTT. Full variable domain (outside the CDR3, taken from reference TRBV30 and TRBJ1-6): SQTIHQWPATLVQPVGSPLSLECTVEGTSNPNLYWYRQAAGRGLQLLFYSVGIGQISSEVPQNLSASRPQDRQFILSSKKLLLSDSGFYLCAWSVPGQINSPLHFGNGTRLTVT.

In this sample, this clonotype turned up a few times. This rearrangement joins TRBV19 to TRBJ1-2; D might be TRBD1 (5 bases). CDR1 is LNHDA, CDR2 SQIVND, per germline (reference sequence). Trimming took 6 bases from V and 2 from J, leaving 16 bases between them. The CDR3 runs to 15 residues. The CDR3 loop is CASRGGGALNYGYTF. Written as DNA, the CDR3 is TGTGCCAGTAGAGGAGGAGGGGCGTTAAACTATGGCTACACCTTC.

This clonotype was detected many times. This chain joins TRBV20-1 and TRBJ1-3; D remains unclear. The CDR3 extends over 13 amino acids. V gave up 2 bases and J gave up 2 bases, with 7 bases separating them. Germline CDR1 is DFQATT and CDR2 is SNEGSKA (reference sequence). The CDR3 loop reads CSARSDPGNTIYF. CDR3 in DNA: TGCAGTGCTAGATCTGACCCTGGAAACACCATATATTTT.

This clonotype was seen at least ten times. This CDR3 is CASSLDQTSLGTDTQYF. In nucleotides, the CDR3 is TGTGCCAGCAGCTTAGACCAGACTAGCCTGGGTACAGATACGCAGTATTTT. J is TRBJ2-3 and V is TRBV11-2, with 7 bases fitting TRBD2. J was trimmed by 3 bases and V by 0 bases; bases with no gene match: 9. Looked up from germline, CDR1 is SGHAT and CDR2 is FQNNGV. The CDR3 loop spans 17 amino acids.

This clonotype turned up a few times. V is TRBV6-1 and J is TRBJ2-2; TRBD2 aligns across 7 bases. The CDR3 loop spans 16 amino acids. Germline assignment: CDR1 MNHNS and CDR2 SASEGT. The trim removed 7 bases at V and 5 bases at J, leaving 13 bases unmatched. In DNA form, the CDR3 reads TGTGCCAGCACATCTAGCGGCCGAGGGGTTACCGGGGAGCTGTTTTTT. This sequence encodes CASTSSGRGVTGELFF.

This clonotype has only a few counts. This rearrangement joins TRBV2 to TRBJ2-2, with 9 nucleotides matching TRBD1. The CDR3 has 15 amino acids. Germline CDR1 and CDR2: SNHLY and FYNNEI. Losses at the gene ends were 6 bases for V and 4 bases for J; bases not matched to a gene: 6. The CDR3 sequence is CASRPRDRVTGELFF. The CDR3 DNA sequence: TGTGCCAGCAGACCCCGGGACAGGGTCACCGGGGAGCTGTTTTTT.

This clonotype was counted at least ten times. The chain recombines TRBV20-1 with TRBJ2-5, with TRBD2 matching 13 bases. The length of the CDR3 is 14 residues. Trimming removed 4 bases from V and 2 bases from J; junction bases left unmatched: 1. Germline-derived CDR1 and CDR2 are DFQATT and SNEGSKA (reference sequence). Written as DNA, the CDR3 is TGCAGTGCTAAGGGACTAGCGGGACAAGAGACCCAGTACTTC. It encodes CSAKGLAGQETQYF.

This clonotype occurred many times. V and J are TRBV28 and TRBJ2-7; 8 bases agree with TRBD1. In germline, CDR1 is MDHEN, CDR2 SYDVKM. The CDR3 length is 12 residues. The V gene end was trimmed by 3 bases and the J gene end by 9 bases; junction bases not matched to a gene: 4. Written as DNA, the CDR3 is TGTGCCAGCAGTTTCAGGGGGCAGTCGCAGTACTTC. Encoded protein: CASSFRGQSQYF.

This clonotype appeared many times. The V gene is TRBV18, the J gene TRBJ1-5; maybe TRBD1 (6 bases). The V gene's germline CDR1 is KGHSH and CDR2 LQKENI. The CDR3 sequence is 17 residues long. V was cut by 5 bases and J by 1 base, with 18 bases left in between. CDR3 coding DNA: TGTGCCAGCTCAGCCGGGACACCCTCGAGAAGCAATCAGCCCCAGCATTTT. Amino acid sequence: CASSAGTPSRSNQPQHF.

The chain recombines TRBV9 with TRBJ2-7, with D unresolved. This CDR3 comprises 12 residues. Trimming left V 3 bases short and J 6 bases short, with 10 bases between. Germline loops: CDR1 SGDLS, CDR2 YYNGEE. CDR3 amino acids: CASSGDLSEQYF. For the CDR3, the DNA is TGTGCCAGCAGCGGCGACTTGTCCGAGCAGTACTTC. Supplemented by reference TRBV9 and TRBJ2-7, the full variable domain reads DSGVTQTPKHLITATGQRVTLRCSPRSGDLSVYWYQQSLDQGLQFLIQYYNGEERAKGNILERFSAQQFPDLHSELNLSSLELGDSALYFCASSGDLSEQYFGPGTRLTVT.

To note about this clonotype: One base away lies a much larger clone, so this may be a sequencing read error. The J gene is TRBJ2-1, the V gene TRBV5-6; weak D call: TRBD2 (5 bases). Germline CDR1 reads SGHDT; CDR2 reads YYEEEE. The CDR3 contains 11 residues. The ends were cut back, 5 bases at V and 9 bases at J, with 9 bases in the middle. CDR3: CASSRGFEQFF. For the CDR3, the DNA is TGTGCCAGCAGTCGCGGGTTTGAGCAGTTCTTC.

The CDR3 loop reads CSARIAGRVDTQYF. In DNA form, the CDR3 reads TGCAGTGCTAGAATAGCGGGGAGAGTAGATACGCAGTATTTT. The rearrangement joins TRBV20-1 to TRBJ2-3; 8 bases are shared with TRBD2. With 2 bases clipped from V and 5 bases from J, the junction kept 6 bases outside the gene matches. This CDR3 has 14 amino acids. Germline lookup yields CDR1 DFQATT and CDR2 SNEGSKA (reference sequence).

This clonotype was seen a handful of times. The rearrangement uses TRBV19 and TRBJ2-7, with a tentative D call TRBD1 (6 bases). Trimming removed 6 bases at V and 3 bases at J, with 12 bases between. This CDR3 contains 13 residues. The germline gives CDR1 LNHDA, CDR2 SQIVND (reference sequence). In DNA form, the CDR3 reads TGTGCCAGTAGCAAAATACAGGGCTACGAGCAGTACTTC. It specifies CASSKIQGYEQYF.